The clone carrying this T cell receptor beta chain has just one count. The sample is drawn from a study of blood T cell repertoires in COVID-19. Study as a whole: The origin of the acute and convalescent COVID-19 samples was the United States, Italy and Spain. Sources were T cells, B-cell-depleted T cells, or PBMCs; the material itself was cDNA or gDNA.

Germline V lookup: CDR1 MDHEN, CDR2 SYDVKM. Trimming removed 8 bases from V and 2 bases from J; junction bases left unmatched: 7. The CDR3 consists of 14 residues. Per the original methods: Reference gene primer amplification yielded estimated nucleated cell counts. The repertoire was sequenced with immunoSEQ multiplex PCR; TCRdb's copy has only in-frame clones and lacks some. D and trimming were read from the DNA, whereas the V and J calls and clone size are those reported in that table. The sample yields some 200,000 clones, 75% to 95% seen once. The TCR comes from a man aged 50-60 years with acute or convalescent COVID-19. The sequencing input was peripheral blood. J is TRBJ1-1 and V is TRBV28, with 8 bases aligning to TRBD1. In DNA form, the CDR3 reads TGTGCCAGCGCAGCAGGGGGCGCCAACACTGAAGCTTTCTTT. This gives the protein CASAAGGANTEAFF.